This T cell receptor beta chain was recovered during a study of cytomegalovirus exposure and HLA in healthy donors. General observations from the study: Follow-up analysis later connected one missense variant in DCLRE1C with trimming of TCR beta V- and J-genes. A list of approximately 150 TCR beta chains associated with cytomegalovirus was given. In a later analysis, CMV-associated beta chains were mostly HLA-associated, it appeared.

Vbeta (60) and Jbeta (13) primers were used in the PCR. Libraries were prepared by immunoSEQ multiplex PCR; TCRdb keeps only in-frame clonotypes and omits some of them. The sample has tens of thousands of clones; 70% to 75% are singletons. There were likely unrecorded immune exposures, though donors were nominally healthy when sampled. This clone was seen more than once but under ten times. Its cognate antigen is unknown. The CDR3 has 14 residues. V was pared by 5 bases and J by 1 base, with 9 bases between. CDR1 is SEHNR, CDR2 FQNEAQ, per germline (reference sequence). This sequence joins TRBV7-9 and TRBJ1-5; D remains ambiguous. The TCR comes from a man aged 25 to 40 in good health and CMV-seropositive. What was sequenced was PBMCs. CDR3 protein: CASSRTESNQPQHF. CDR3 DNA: TGTGCCAGCAGCAGGACTGAGAGCAATCAGCCCCAGCATTTT.